This section outlines one T cell receptor (beta chain) sequence together with its context. Germline lookup yields CDR1 GTSNPN and CDR2 SVGIG (reference sequence). The CDR3 spans 14 residues. V gave up 7 bases and J gave up 7 bases; unmatched junction bases: 11. The entry originates in a study of blood T cell repertoires in COVID-19. Clones were read by immunoSEQ multiplex PCR, and TCRdb kept only the in-frame ones, dropping some. The sample yields around 460,000 clones, about 90% seen once. The chain couples TRBV30 to TRBJ1-4, with TRBD1 matching 8 bases. This receptor was identified in a man younger than 35 with COVID-19, enrolled during active disease. Sequencing was carried out using peripheral blood. The CDR3 here is CASTCQGALEKLFF. The CDR3 DNA reads TGTGCCTCCACCTGCCAGGGGGCGCTTGAAAAACTGTTTTTT.